This T cell receptor (beta chain) is from a study of early T cells in non-severe SARS-CoV-2 infection. Overall study: Sequencing was performed on bulk RNA from unsorted whole blood, leaving chains unpaired. Regarding the study as a whole: VDJdb matching, biased toward anti-spike CD8 responses, missed private and CD4 specificities.

CDR1 is SQVTM and CDR2 is ANQGSEA in the germline V gene. The CDR3 is 11 residues long. The V and J ends lost 4 bases and 2 bases respectively, with 5 bases between them. Individual cDNA molecules carried attached unique molecular identifiers. Using its own MiXCR run on the 5' RACE reads, TCRdb lists one record per CDR3 protein. This table has around 35,000 distinct CDR3 sequences, 5.9% appearing once. This clonotype was observed a few times. Its antigen is currently unknown. The source of this sequence is an adult who was a healthcare worker with PCR-confirmed SARS-CoV-2 infection or an uninfected control (not recorded which). Material for sequencing was whole blood. J is TRBJ2-5 and V is TRBV29-1; D remains ambiguous. The CDR3 sequence is CSVVAQETQYF. The DNA for the CDR3 is TGCAGCGTTGTAGCACAAGAGACCCAGTACTTC.